This TCR beta chain was sequenced in a study of shared clonotypes between healthy human individuals. Study context: Used for every donor were three CD4 naive, three CD4 memory, two CD8 naive and one CD8 memory plate.

Authors' analysis steps: In the immunoSEQ data, sequences were junction-only and lacked quality scores, so filtering differed. The table came from immunoSEQ multiplex PCR; TCRdb's copy has only in-frame clones and leaves some out. Clonal size and the V and J genes are those of that table, whereas D and trimming came from the DNA. The sample yields about 1.5 million clones, 98% seen once. Germline CDR1 is SGHAT and CDR2 is FQNNGV. V dropped 4 bases and J dropped 3 bases, with 9 bases sitting between them. The CDR3 is 13 amino acids. The source is a man aged 25-40 years in good health. Sequenced sample: naive CD4+ T cells sorted from blood. Noted subset: CD45RA+ positively selected. J is TRBJ1-2 and V is TRBV11-2, with unresolved D. The CDR3 here is CASSSGSYYGYTF. In DNA, the CDR3 is TGTGCCAGCAGCTCCGGGTCCTACTATGGCTACACCTTC.